This T cell receptor (beta chain) was identified during a study of blood T cell repertoires in COVID-19. Study as a whole: Samples representing acute and convalescent COVID-19 were sourced from the United States, Italy and Spain. T cells, B-cell-depleted T cells, or PBMCs supplied cDNA or gDNA.

J gave up 8 bases and V 4 bases, and 11 bases lay outside the gene matches. The germline CDR1 and CDR2 sequences are SGDLS and YYNGEE. The CDR3 consists of 16 residues. Per the original data handling: Estimates of nucleated cell counts were drawn from the amplification of reference gene primers. Here immunoSEQ multiplex PCR was the method, and the copy in TCRdb shows in-frame clones only, minus some. From that table come the V and J calls and clone size; the DNA was used to work out D and trimming. The repertoire has about 70,000 clones, about 84% of them found once; the top ten carry about a sixth. The chain uses TRBV9 and TRBJ1-6; 8 nucleotides align to TRBD1. The sequence came from a human donor in a cohort sampled during active COVID-19. Input material: peripheral blood. For the CDR3, the DNA is TGTGCCAGCAGCTTACTACCAGGGGGCGGCGATTCACCCCTCCACTTT. It is translated as CASSLLPGGGDSPLHF. Variable domain in full (rest from reference TRBV9 and TRBJ1-6): DSGVTQTPKHLITATGQRVTLRCSPRSGDLSVYWYQQSLDQGLQFLIQYYNGEERAKGNILERFSAQQFPDLHSELNLSSLELGDSALYFCASSLLPGGGDSPLHFGNGTRLTVT.